One sample yielded the 14 T cell receptor beta chains listed below, sequenced in a study of OX40 agonist ivuxolimab in advanced cancers. Only in-frame clones appear in the TCRdb table, and some are missing; sequencing was by immunoSEQ multiplex PCR. This table has about 80,000 clones, around 94% appearing once. The sample was CD4+ or CD8+ T cells sorted from blood, taken in a trial of the OX40 agonist ivuxolimab. Source of these receptors: an adult with an advanced solid tumor such as melanoma, head and neck, liver or kidney cancer.

A single count supports this clone. The chain links TRBV6-6 to TRBJ2-7, with D hard to call. Germline V gene data show CDR1 as MNHNY and CDR2 as SVGAGI (reference sequence). The CDR3 totals 15 residues. The ends were cut back, 0 bases at V and 6 bases at J, with 15 bases in the middle. The DNA of the CDR3 is TGTGCCAGCAGTTACTCGACTGACCACCCAACCGAGCAGTACTTC. This codes for CASSYSTDHPTEQYF.

The chain joins TRBV5-1 to TRBJ1-6; 8 bases line up with TRBD1. Germline V lookup: CDR1 SGHRS, CDR2 YFSETQ. The CDR3 extends over 15 amino acids. V trimming: 4 bases; J trimming: 8 bases; junction bases outside the gene matches: 8. DNA for the CDR3: TGCGCCAGCAGCCGAACGACAGGGGATCATTCACCCCTCCACTTT. This translates into CASSRTTGDHSPLHF.

The chain couples TRBV7-2 to TRBJ1-3; no reliable D call. Germline-derived CDR1 and CDR2 are SGHTA and FQGNSA. Trimming removed 4 bases at V and 0 bases at J, with 4 bases between. The CDR3 sequence is 13 residues long. This chain's CDR3 is CASSSYSGNTIYF. In DNA form, the CDR3 reads TGTGCCAGCAGCTCCTACTCTGGAAACACCATATATTTT.

The chain uses TRBV27 and TRBJ1-2, with D possibly matching TRBD1 (5 bases). The CDR3 runs to 13 residues. Looked up from germline, CDR1 is MNHEY and CDR2 is SMNVEV (reference sequence). V was trimmed by 3 bases and J by 7 bases, leaving 12 bases between them. The CDR3 coding sequence is TGTGCCAGCAGTTTTTCAGGGAGCGGTGGCTACACCTTC. It yields the protein CASSFSGSGGYTF.

This CDR3 reads CASSLGWGNEQFF. CDR3 coding DNA: TGTGCCAGCAGCTTGGGGTGGGGGAATGAGCAGTTCTTC. The V call is TRBV7-2, the J call TRBJ2-1, with D perhaps assigned TRBD1 or TRBD2 (5 bases each). The CDR3 has 13 amino acids. V was shortened by 3 bases and J by 7 bases, with 10 bases between the two germline ends. The germline CDR1 and CDR2 sequences are SGHTA and FQGNSA. Based on the CDR3 plus reference TRBV7-2 and TRBJ2-1, the full variable domain is GAGVSQSPSNKVTEKGKDVELRCDPISGHTALYWYRQSLGQGLEFLIYFQGNSAPDKSGLPSDRFSAERTGGSVSTLTIQRTQQEDSAVYLCASSLGWGNEQFFGPGTRLTVL.

The gene calls are TRBV28 and TRBJ1-4; a weak D match, TRBD1 (5 bases). Germline V lookup: CDR1 MDHEN, CDR2 SYDVKM. Trimming left V 1 base short and J 5 bases short, with 14 bases between. CDR3 length: 16 amino acids. CDR3 region: CASSLSKTVQNEKLFF. In DNA, the CDR3 is TGTGCCAGCAGTTTATCAAAGACAGTGCAAAATGAAAAACTGTTTTTT.

V usage is TRBV4-2 and J usage is TRBJ2-7; 9 positions agree with TRBD1. Germline V CDR1 and CDR2: LGHNA, YNFKEQ. CDR3 length: 16 residues. V lost 0 bases, J lost 4 bases, and 7 bases stayed unmatched. CDR3 nucleotide sequence: TGTGCCAGCAGCCAAGATCTAGGGACAGGGCCTTACGAGCAGTACTTC. Protein sequence: CASSQDLGTGPYEQYF.

This clone is a singleton in its sample. V usage is TRBV5-1 and J usage is TRBJ1-1; D unresolved. The V and J ends lost 2 bases and 1 base respectively, with 9 bases between them. This CDR3 contains 14 residues. The V gene's germline CDR1 is SGHRS and CDR2 YFSETQ. The CDR3 here is CASSLRERNTEAFF. The CDR3 DNA follows: TGCGCCAGCAGCTTACGGGAACGGAACACTGAAGCTTTCTTT.

There are a few counts of this clone. The rearrangement uses TRBV19 and TRBJ1-5, with D unclear. This CDR3 has 12 amino acids. Trimming cost V 7 bases and J 1 base, with 5 bases left between them. Germline CDR1 and CDR2: LNHDA and SQIVND (reference sequence). CDR3 in DNA: TGTGCCAGTACAGACAGCAATCAGCCCCAGCATTTT. It is translated as CASTDSNQPQHF.

This clone was observed a few times. This rearrangement joins TRBV18 to TRBJ2-7, with D uncertain. The CDR3 is made up of 13 amino acids. Germline CDR1 is KGHSH and CDR2 is LQKENI. V was clipped by 3 bases and J by 3 bases, with 9 bases between them. Here the CDR3 reads CASSPESGYEQYF. In nucleotides, the CDR3 is TGTGCCAGCTCACCCGAGTCTGGCTACGAGCAGTACTTC.

This sequence joins TRBV28 and TRBJ1-1, with TRBD1 matching 7 bases. Germline CDR1 and CDR2: MDHEN and SYDVKM. This CDR3 region has 15 residues. Losses at the gene ends were 10 bases for V and 4 bases for J; bases not matched to a gene: 15. CDR3 protein: CATREGGLRGTEAFF. In nucleotides, the CDR3 is TGTGCCACCCGAGAAGGGGGCCTAAGGGGCACTGAAGCTTTCTTT. The complete variable domain, with remaining parts taken from reference TRBV28 and TRBJ1-1, reads DVKVTQSSRYLVKRTGEKVFLECVQDMDHENMFWYRQDPGLGLRLIYFSYDVKMKEKGDIPEGYSVSREKKERFSLILESASTNQTSMYLCATREGGLRGTEAFFGQGTRLTVV.

The chain employs TRBV28 and TRBJ1-1; 11 bases fit TRBD1. V lost 4 bases, J lost 3 bases, and 4 bases stayed unmatched. This CDR3 region has 15 residues. The germline V gene has CDR1 MDHEN and CDR2 SYDVKM. For the CDR3, the DNA is TGTGCCAGCAGTTGGGGGACAGGGGGGTACACTGAAGCTTTCTTT. This encodes CASSWGTGGYTEAFF.

The rearrangement joins TRBV5-1 to TRBJ2-2; 9 nucleotides agree with TRBD1. Germline assignment: CDR1 SGHRS and CDR2 YFSETQ. Trimming cost V 2 bases and J 3 bases; bases outside gene matches: 5. This CDR3 comprises 16 residues. The CDR3 nucleotides read TGCGCCAGCAGCTTAACAGGGGGCAGCGACACCGGGGAGCTGTTTTTT. Its protein product is CASSLTGGSDTGELFF.

The chain carries TRBV19 and TRBJ2-2; tentative D call: TRBD1 (6 bases). Germline CDR1 is LNHDA and CDR2 is SQIVND (reference sequence). The V end lost 7 bases, the J end lost 0 bases, and 12 bases lay between the germline ends. This CDR3 is 15 amino acids long. CDR3 amino acids: CASKEDRSNTGELFF. DNA for the CDR3: TGTGCCAGTAAAGAGGACAGATCGAACACCGGGGAGCTGTTTTTT.